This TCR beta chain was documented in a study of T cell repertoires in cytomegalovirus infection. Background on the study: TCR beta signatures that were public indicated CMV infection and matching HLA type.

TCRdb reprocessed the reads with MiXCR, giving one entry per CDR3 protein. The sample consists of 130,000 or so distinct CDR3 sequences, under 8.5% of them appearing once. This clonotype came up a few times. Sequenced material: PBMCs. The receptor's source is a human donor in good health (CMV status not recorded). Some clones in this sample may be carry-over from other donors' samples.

The CDR3 DNA reads as TGTGCCAGCAGCCTACTAAATTCCTATGGCTACACCTTC. Residues: CASSLLNSYGYTF. The gene calls are TRBV5-8 and TRBJ1-2, with D uncertain. CDR3 length: 13 amino acids. Germline V lookup: CDR1 SGHTS, CDR2 YDEGEE. With 4 bases removed from V and 4 bases from J, the gap between germline ends came to 11 bases.